What follows are 22 T cell receptor beta chains derived from one specimen sequenced in a study of technical replicates of blood from a few donors. Measured with immunoSEQ multiplex PCR; TCRdb has only the in-frame clones, and not every one. There are around 71,000 clones in the sample; 80% to 95% occur only once, and around 0.44% lies in the top ten. The sample taken for sequencing was T cells isolated from PBMCs. These receptors all come from a human donor in good health.

The table lists this clone with a few counts. The chain recombines TRBV30 with TRBJ1-1; no firm D call. Trimming removed 3 bases at V and 4 bases at J, with 15 bases between. Germline assignment: CDR1 GTSNPN and CDR2 SVGIG (reference sequence). This CDR3 has 14 amino acids. CDR3 loop: CAWSRTLWGTEAFF. CDR3 DNA sequence: TGTGCCTGGAGCCGGACTCTGTGGGGCACTGAAGCTTTCTTT.

The J gene is TRBJ2-7, the V gene TRBV7-9; D possibly corresponds to TRBD2 (6 bases). CDR3 length equals 14 residues. The V end was cut by 4 bases, the J end by 3 bases, with 13 bases between. The V gene's germline CDR1 is SEHNR and CDR2 FQNEAQ (reference sequence). In DNA form, the CDR3 reads TGTGCCAGCAGCTCCCCTAGCGATAACTACGAGCAGTACTTC. Translation: CASSSPSDNYEQYF.

The V gene is TRBV5-6, the J gene TRBJ2-1; 8 bases are a match to TRBD1. CDR1 and CDR2 from the germline V gene are SGHDT and YYEEEE. The CDR3 has 16 residues. The ends lost 4 bases at V and 3 bases at J; junction bases unmatched: 9. Here the CDR3 DNA reads TGTGCCAGCAGCAATTTAGGACAGGGTCTCTACAATGAGCAGTTCTTC. Translation: CASSNLGQGLYNEQFF.

This chain links TRBV19 with TRBJ2-1, with D perhaps matching TRBD1 (5 bases). V gave up 3 bases and J gave up 4 bases, with 10 bases separating them. Per germline, CDR1 LNHDA and CDR2 SQIVND (reference sequence). This CDR3 has 14 amino acids. CDR3 loop: CASSMYRSYNEQFF. The CDR3 DNA reads as TGTGCCAGTAGTATGTACAGGTCATACAATGAGCAGTTCTTC.

The rearrangement joins TRBV9 to TRBJ2-1, with TRBD2 matching 7 bases. Germline loops: CDR1 SGDLS, CDR2 YYNGEE. This CDR3 contains 14 residues. The V gene end was trimmed by 0 bases and the J gene end by 7 bases; junction bases not matched to a gene: 4. CDR3 sequence reads: CASSVVLAENEQFF. In DNA form, the CDR3 reads TGTGCCAGCAGCGTAGTGCTAGCGGAGAATGAGCAGTTCTTC.

The chain has TRBV29-1 and TRBJ2-7; D gene uncertain. With 0 bases removed from V and 3 bases from J, the gap between germline ends came to 3 bases. Per the germline V gene, CDR1 is SQVTM and CDR2 is ANQGSEA. CDR3 size: 11 residues. CDR3 nucleotide sequence: TGCAGCGTTGAAGACAGCTACGAGCAGTACTTC. This sequence encodes CSVEDSYEQYF.

Here the CDR3 DNA reads TGCGCCAGCAGCTTGGGCTCTAGGAGCTCCTACAATGAGCAGTTCTTC. Amino acids: CASSLGSRSSYNEQFF. The rearrangement links TRBV5-1 to TRBJ2-1; no clear D gene. Germline CDR1 reads SGHRS; CDR2 reads YFSETQ. The V gene lost 0 bases and the J gene lost 0 bases, with 10 bases spanning the gap. The CDR3 runs 16 residues.

The J gene is TRBJ2-1, the V gene TRBV7-6, with 10 bases aligning to TRBD1. The trim removed 3 bases at V and 3 bases at J, leaving 2 bases unmatched. CDR1 is SGHVS and CDR2 is FNYEAQ in the germline V gene. CDR3 length: 15 residues. The CDR3 nucleotides are TGTGCCAGCAGCTTCGGGACAGGGGTCTACAATGAGCAGTTCTTC. Translation gives CASSFGTGVYNEQFF.

A single count supports this clone. The J gene is TRBJ1-3, the V gene TRBV28; perhaps TRBD1 as D (5 bases). This CDR3 spans 14 amino acids. V shed 2 bases and J shed 3 bases, with 8 bases lying between them. CDR1 is MDHEN and CDR2 is SYDVKM in the germline V gene. The CDR3 sequence is CASSLGGFGNTIYF. The CDR3 DNA follows: TGTGCCAGCAGTTTAGGGGGGTTTGGAAACACCATATATTTT.

The chain carries TRBV19 and TRBJ2-3; TRBD1 agrees at 10 bases. Unmatched junction bases numbered 2, after V lost 6 bases and J lost 5 bases. This CDR3 is 13 amino acids long. CDR1 LNHDA and CDR2 SQIVND come from the germline V gene (reference sequence). DNA for the CDR3: TGTGCCAGTAGGACAGGGGGCAGAGATACGCAGTATTTT. Amino acid sequence: CASRTGGRDTQYF.

This clone was observed a few times. The chain recombines TRBV6-5 with TRBJ1-2, with TRBD1 matching 9 bases. Germline V lookup: CDR1 MNHEY, CDR2 SVGAGI. This CDR3 is 13 amino acids long. The V and J ends lost 0 bases and 8 bases, in that order; junction bases with no gene match: 1. The CDR3 is CASSYSTGGGYTF. CDR3 bases: TGTGCCAGCAGTTACTCCACAGGGGGCGGCTACACCTTC.

The V gene is TRBV27, the J gene TRBJ2-7, with 12 bases that match TRBD2. The V gene end was trimmed by 5 bases and the J gene end by 0 bases; junction bases not matched to a gene: 8. CDR3 length equals 17 residues. The germline gives CDR1 MNHEY, CDR2 SMNVEV (reference sequence). CDR3 bases: TGTGCCAGCAGTCTCGGACTAGCGGGGACCAGCTCCTACGAGCAGTACTTC. Its protein product is CASSLGLAGTSSYEQYF.

The genes are TRBV6-5 and TRBJ1-1; D call uncertain. The germline V and J ends were trimmed by 10 bases and 5 bases, with 8 bases remaining between them. The CDR3 consists of 10 residues. Germline lookup yields CDR1 MNHEY and CDR2 SVGAGI. The CDR3 nucleotides read TGTGCCACCTATTCGACTGAAGCTTTCTTT. Translated: CATYSTEAFF.

This sequence joins TRBV19 and TRBJ1-4; D not certain. Trimming stripped 10 bases from V and 8 bases from J, with 17 bases between. In germline, CDR1 is LNHDA, CDR2 SQIVND (reference sequence). This CDR3 comprises 13 residues. The CDR3 region is CATMGRYQEKLFF. The CDR3 nucleotides are TGTGCCACGATGGGGAGATACCAAGAAAAACTGTTTTTT.

This clone has a single count. The chain joins TRBV6-5 to TRBJ2-1; 7 bases agree with TRBD2. V gave up 7 bases and J gave up 2 bases; unmatched junction bases: 8. Germline assignment: CDR1 MNHEY and CDR2 SVGAGI. The CDR3 is 15 amino acids. CDR3 in DNA: TGTGCCAGCACCTATACCGGGGGGACCTACAATGAGCAGTTCTTC. Encoded protein: CASTYTGGTYNEQFF.

The rearrangement uses TRBV2 and TRBJ2-2, with TRBD1 matching 7 bases. The CDR3 loop spans 19 amino acids. V lost 6 bases to trimming and J lost 2 bases; unmatched junction nucleotides: 18. The germline CDR1 and CDR2 sequences are SNHLY and FYNNEI. The CDR3 loop is CASRGYFLGTAPNTGELFF. CDR3 DNA: TGTGCCAGCAGGGGGTATTTCTTAGGGACAGCCCCCAACACCGGGGAGCTGTTTTTT. Filled out from reference TRBV2 and TRBJ2-2, the complete variable domain reads EPEVTQTPSHQVTQMGQEVILRCVPISNHLYFYWYRQILGQKVEFLVSFYNNEISEKSEIFDDQFSVERPDGSNFTLKIRSTKLEDSAMYFCASRGYFLGTAPNTGELFFGEGSRLTVL.

The chain joins TRBV29-1 to TRBJ1-3; 8 bases line up with TRBD1. From germline, CDR1 is SQVTM and CDR2 ANQGSEA. V dropped 6 bases and J dropped 2; count of bases not matched to a gene: 9. The length of the CDR3 is 15 residues. CDR3 coding DNA: TGCAGCGTGAGCCCGGGACAGGCTCCTGGAAACACCATATATTTT. It specifies CSVSPGQAPGNTIYF.

This sequence joins TRBV13 and TRBJ2-1, with TRBD2 as a possible D gene (5 bases). The ends were cut back, 7 bases at V and 0 bases at J, with 22 bases in the middle. Germline V gives CDR1 PRHDT, CDR2 FYEKMQ (reference sequence). This CDR3 has 18 amino acids. The CDR3 loop reads CASTGGGGLGSSYNEQFF. In DNA form, the CDR3 reads TGTGCCAGCACCGGAGGAGGCGGTTTAGGTTCCTCCTACAATGAGCAGTTCTTC.

The genes are TRBV20-1 and TRBJ1-2; 7 nucleotides match TRBD1. Germline V CDR1 and CDR2: DFQATT, SNEGSKA (reference sequence). The CDR3 runs to 11 residues. In nucleotides, the CDR3 is TGCAGCGGGACAGTTTTTAATGGCTACACCTTC. Its translation: CSGTVFNGYTF.

The chain recombines TRBV5-4 with TRBJ2-2; unclear D gene. CDR3 size: 12 residues. Deletions cut 2 bases from V and 6 bases from J, with 5 bases between. In germline, CDR1 is SGHNT, CDR2 YYREEE (reference sequence). The CDR3 DNA reads TGTGCCAGCAGCTTATATGCCGGGGAGCTGTTTTTT. This encodes CASSLYAGELFF.

The rearrangement joins TRBV27 to TRBJ2-6; tentatively, D is TRBD2 (6 bases). Trimming removed 3 bases at V and 0 bases at J, with 9 bases between. Looked up from germline, CDR1 is MNHEY and CDR2 is SMNVEV (reference sequence). The CDR3 spans 16 residues. CDR3 sequence reads: CASSFGGNSGANVLTF. The CDR3 DNA sequence: TGTGCCAGCAGTTTTGGAGGGAACTCTGGGGCCAACGTCCTGACTTTC.

The chain employs TRBV28 and TRBJ2-2; D is possibly TRBD2 (6 bases). Germline assignment: CDR1 MDHEN and CDR2 SYDVKM. The CDR3 is 15 amino acids. V was pared by 3 bases and J by 4 bases, with 12 bases between. The CDR3 sequence: CASSFKQGGTGELFF. CDR3 coding DNA: TGTGCCAGCAGTTTTAAGCAGGGAGGCACCGGGGAGCTGTTTTTT.